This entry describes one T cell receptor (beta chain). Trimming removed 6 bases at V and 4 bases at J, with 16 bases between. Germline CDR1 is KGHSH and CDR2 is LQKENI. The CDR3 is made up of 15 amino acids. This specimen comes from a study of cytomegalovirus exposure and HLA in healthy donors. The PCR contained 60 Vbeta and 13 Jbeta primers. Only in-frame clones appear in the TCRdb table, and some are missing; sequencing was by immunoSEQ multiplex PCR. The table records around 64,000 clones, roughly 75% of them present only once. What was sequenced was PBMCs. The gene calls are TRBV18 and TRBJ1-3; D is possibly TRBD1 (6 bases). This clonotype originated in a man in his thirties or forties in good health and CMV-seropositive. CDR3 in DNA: TGTGCCAGCTCGCCGCGGAGTACAGGGGGAAACACCATATATTTT. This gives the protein CASSPRSTGGNTIYF.